The 27 T cell receptor beta chains listed next were all sequenced from one sample in a study of blood T cell repertoires in COVID-19. TCRdb's copy holds only in-frame clones and misses some; the assay was immunoSEQ multiplex PCR. The sample records some 150,000 clones, 81% being singletons. Sequencing input: peripheral blood. The receptors come from a woman aged 60-75 years with active or convalescent COVID-19.

The V call is TRBV3-1 (or the pseudogene TRBV3-2), the J call TRBJ2-5; TRBD2 agrees at 12 bases. Germline V CDR1 and CDR2: LGHDT, YNNKEL (reference sequence). This CDR3 spans 16 amino acids. J gave up 5 bases and V 6 bases, and 10 bases lay outside the gene matches. The chain's CDR3 is CASSKASGRAWETQYF. The CDR3, as DNA: TGTGCCAGCAGTAAAGCTAGCGGGAGGGCCTGGGAGACCCAGTACTTC.

This chain links TRBV10-2 with TRBJ2-1; 11 nucleotides agree with TRBD2. Germline assignment: CDR1 WSHSY and CDR2 SAAADI. V trimming: 6 bases; J trimming: 5 bases; junction bases outside the gene matches: 6. CDR3 size: 15 residues. CDR3 coding DNA: TGCGCCAGCAGAGTTCGACTAGCGGGGAACAATGAGCAGTTCTTC. This sequence encodes CASRVRLAGNNEQFF.

This clone was recorded only once. This sequence joins TRBV27 and TRBJ2-7, with 10 bases matching TRBD2. CDR3 length: 15 amino acids. The germline V gene has CDR1 MNHEY and CDR2 SMNVEV (reference sequence). V lost 6 bases, J lost 5 bases, and 10 bases stayed unmatched. The CDR3 DNA reads as TGTGCCAGCAGCCCTTCACTAGCGGGATTGGACGAGCAGTACTTC. Translated, it gives CASSPSLAGLDEQYF.

CDR3 sequence: CASSLNSGDVSPLHF. The CDR3 DNA reads TGTGCCAGCAGCTTAAACTCAGGGGATGTTTCACCCCTCCACTTT. The chain recombines TRBV7-2 with TRBJ1-6, with D possibly matching TRBD1 (6 bases). V gave up 2 bases and J gave up 9 bases, with 14 bases separating them. CDR1 is SGHTA, CDR2 FQGNSA, per germline. This CDR3 has 15 amino acids.

This sequence joins TRBV5-4 and TRBJ1-2, with TRBD1 identical over 10 bases. The length of the CDR3 is 15 residues. The V gene's germline CDR1 is SGHNT and CDR2 YYREEE (reference sequence). J was trimmed by 4 bases and V by 4 bases; bases with no gene match: 7. CDR3 amino acids: CASSTGQGGVYGYTF. The DNA for the CDR3 is TGTGCCAGCAGCACCGGACAGGGGGGTGTCTATGGCTACACCTTC.

The genes are TRBV19 and TRBJ2-3, with D perhaps matching TRBD2 (6 bases). The CDR3 sequence is 15 residues long. Germline assignment: CDR1 LNHDA and CDR2 SQIVND (reference sequence). V lost 7 bases to trimming and J lost 4 bases, with 18 bases between them. As DNA, the CDR3 is TGTGCCAGTATCCCCCGACCGGGAGCGGCAGATACGCAGTATTTT. Translated: CASIPRPGAADTQYF.

J is TRBJ1-1 and V is TRBV12-3 or TRBV12-4; D not certain. V lost 4 bases and J lost 0, with 6 bases in between. This CDR3 has 13 residues. The CDR3 reads CASSWRLNTEAFF. The CDR3 coding sequence is TGTGCCAGCAGTTGGAGATTGAACACTGAAGCTTTCTTT.

The chain joins TRBV19 to TRBJ2-2; 8 bases align to TRBD1. The V and J ends lost 6 bases and 7 bases, in that order; junction bases with no gene match: 16. The germline CDR1 and CDR2 sequences are LNHDA and SQIVND (reference sequence). The CDR3 totals 17 residues. CDR3 protein: CASSSWWGRGQVGELFF. The CDR3 DNA reads as TGTGCCAGTAGCTCCTGGTGGGGCAGGGGGCAAGTCGGGGAGCTGTTTTTT. Full variable domain (remainder filled in from reference TRBV19 and TRBJ2-2): DGGITQSPKYLFRKEGQNVTLSCEQNLNHDAMYWYRQDPGQGLRLIYYSQIVNDFQKGDIAEGYSVSREKKESFPLTVTSAQKNPTAFYLCASSSWWGRGQVGELFFGEGSRLTVL.

This chain joins TRBV27 and TRBJ1-2; 10 bases map to TRBD1. CDR3 size: 18 residues. Trimming cost V 0 bases and J 4 bases; bases outside gene matches: 11. CDR1 is MNHEY, CDR2 SMNVEV, per germline (reference sequence). The CDR3 protein is CASSLSGRQGAGVYGYTF. The CDR3 DNA sequence: TGTGCCAGCAGTTTATCGGGGAGACAGGGGGCGGGGGTCTATGGCTACACCTTC.

The V call is TRBV27, the J call TRBJ1-6, with 8 positions matching TRBD1. CDR3 size: 18 residues. V dropped 2 bases and J dropped 1; count of bases not matched to a gene: 7. The germline V gene has CDR1 MNHEY and CDR2 SMNVEV (reference sequence). In nucleotides, the CDR3 is TGTGCCAGCAGTTTAATTGGGACAGGAGATTCCTATAATTCACCCCTCCACTTT. It encodes CASSLIGTGDSYNSPLHF.

The chain carries TRBV19 and TRBJ2-7, with no clear D. Between the trimmed V and J ends, which lost 3 bases and 4 bases, there was a span of 19 bases. CDR1 is LNHDA and CDR2 is SQIVND in the germline V gene (reference sequence). The CDR3 sequence is 16 residues long. The CDR3 reads CASSIVGQLPRYEQYF. The DNA of the CDR3 is TGTGCCAGTAGTATTGTTGGGCAGCTTCCGAGATACGAGCAGTACTTC.

The chain couples TRBV7-7 to TRBJ2-1, with 14 bases that match TRBD2. Germline trimming cut 3 bases from V and 6 bases from J; bases unmatched to any gene: 4. The V gene's germline CDR1 is SSHAT and CDR2 FNYEAQ (reference sequence). The CDR3 consists of 16 residues. The CDR3 DNA reads as TGTGCCAGCAGCTTGACTAGCGGGGGGGCCCTCAATGAGCAGTTCTTC. Its translation: CASSLTSGGALNEQFF.

The chain is built from TRBV7-9 and TRBJ1-2, with 7 positions matching TRBD1. The CDR3 is 11 residues long. Trimming at V came to 4 bases and at J to 12 bases, leaving 5 bases not matched to a gene. Germline CDR1 SEHNR, CDR2 FQNEAQ (reference sequence). The CDR3 is CASSSGQVNTF. In DNA form, the CDR3 reads TGTGCCAGCAGCTCCGGACAGGTTAACACCTTC.

The chain links TRBV18 to TRBJ1-3; 8 nucleotides line up with TRBD1. Trimming at V came to 2 bases and at J to 3 bases, leaving 3 bases not matched to a gene. From germline, CDR1 is KGHSH and CDR2 LQKENI. The CDR3 extends over 15 amino acids. For the CDR3, the DNA is TGTGCCAGCTCACCAGGACAGGGCGTTGGAAACACCATATATTTT. This sequence encodes CASSPGQGVGNTIYF.

This rearrangement joins TRBV24-1 to TRBJ2-1, with D unresolved. Looked up from germline, CDR1 is KGHDR and CDR2 is SFDVKD. The CDR3 spans 12 residues. V was clipped by 7 bases and J by 3 bases, with 6 bases between them. CDR3 bases: TGTGCCACCAGAGGAGACTACAATGAGCAGTTCTTC. This codes for CATRGDYNEQFF.

The chain links TRBV19 to TRBJ1-2; 10 bases align to TRBD1. V lost 5 bases and J lost 5; bases outside the gene matches: 5. This CDR3 has 14 amino acids. Per the germline V gene, CDR1 is LNHDA and CDR2 is SQIVND (reference sequence). CDR3 DNA sequence: TGTGCCAGTAGTGCCCGACAGGGGGCTTATGGCTACACCTTC. Its protein is CASSARQGAYGYTF. The complete variable domain, with remaining parts taken from reference TRBV19 and TRBJ1-2, reads DGGITQSPKYLFRKEGQNVTLSCEQNLNHDAMYWYRQDPGQGLRLIYYSQIVNDFQKGDIAEGYSVSREKKESFPLTVTSAQKNPTAFYLCASSARQGAYGYTFGSGTRLTVV.

The chain is built from TRBV7-2 and TRBJ1-1; the match to TRBD1 covers 7 bases. The germline V gene encodes CDR1 SGHTA and CDR2 FQGNSA. The CDR3 has 14 amino acids. The ends lost 5 bases at V and 4 bases at J; junction bases unmatched: 7. The CDR3 sequence is CASSQAGQLTEAFF. In DNA form, the CDR3 reads TGTGCCAGCAGCCAGGCGGGACAGCTCACTGAAGCTTTCTTT.

The gene calls are TRBV9 and TRBJ1-1; D unclear. Germline CDR1 and CDR2: SGDLS and YYNGEE. Trimming took off 3 bases at V and 3 bases at J, with 12 bases between the two ends. The CDR3 runs 14 residues. The CDR3 protein is CASSAPGVDTEAFF. In DNA form, the CDR3 reads TGTGCCAGCAGCGCCCCCGGGGTAGACACTGAAGCTTTCTTT.

CDR3 region: CASSHPGTSGGALDTQYF. CDR3 bases: TGTGCCAGCAGCCATCCCGGGACTAGCGGGGGGGCCCTAGATACGCAGTATTTT. This chain uses TRBV3-1 (or the pseudogene TRBV3-2) with TRBJ2-3, with 16 positions matching TRBD2. Germline V gene data show CDR1 as LGHDT and CDR2 as YNNKEL (reference sequence). The CDR3 has 18 residues. V gave up 3 bases and J gave up 5 bases; unmatched junction bases: 8.

The gene calls are TRBV27 and TRBJ1-2; D gene unclear. The germline gives CDR1 MNHEY, CDR2 SMNVEV (reference sequence). Deletions cut 6 bases from V and 5 bases from J, with 10 bases between. This CDR3 is 12 amino acids long. The CDR3 loop is CASRTGFYGYTF. The CDR3 nucleotides are TGTGCCAGCAGGACGGGGTTTTATGGCTACACCTTC.

In this sample, this clone turned up once. The chain joins TRBV11-2 to TRBJ1-2; the D is unclear. The CDR3 spans 11 residues. Trimming took off 1 base at V and 14 bases at J, with 11 bases between the two ends. Looked up from germline, CDR1 is SGHAT and CDR2 is FQNNGV. The CDR3 DNA follows: TGTGCCAGCAGCTTAGGGGAGGCGCAAACCTTC. As protein: CASSLGEAQTF.

The chain combines TRBV24-1 with TRBJ2-1, with TRBD1 matching over 9 bases. The CDR3 covers 17 residues. With V trimmed by 3 bases and J by 9 bases, 14 bases remained unmatched. Germline V CDR1 and CDR2: KGHDR, SFDVKD. The CDR3 sequence is CATSDLGTGTGIGEQFF. The CDR3 nucleotides are TGTGCCACCAGTGATCTCGGAACCGGGACAGGGATTGGTGAGCAGTTCTTC.

The CDR3 DNA follows: TGTGCCAGCAGCTTTGGACAGGGGGGAGGCTACACCTTC. The encoded protein is CASSFGQGGGYTF. The rearrangement links TRBV5-6 to TRBJ1-2, with 10 bases fitting TRBD1. Per germline, CDR1 SGHDT and CDR2 YYEEEE. V dropped 2 bases and J dropped 8; count of bases not matched to a gene: 3. There are 13 residues in the CDR3.

The chain is built from TRBV5-1 and TRBJ2-5, with a tentative D call TRBD2 (5 bases). With 3 bases removed from V and 2 bases from J, the gap between germline ends came to 14 bases. CDR3 length: 15 amino acids. Per germline, CDR1 SGHRS and CDR2 YFSETQ. CDR3 DNA sequence: TGCGCCAGCAGCTCGGGATCAGTCATACAAGAGACCCAGTACTTC. This gives the protein CASSSGSVIQETQYF.

This clone came up a few times. This rearrangement joins TRBV3-1 (or the pseudogene TRBV3-2) to TRBJ2-7; maybe TRBD1 (6 bases). Trimming removed 0 bases at V and 3 bases at J, with 15 bases between. Germline V gives CDR1 LGHDT, CDR2 YNNKEL (reference sequence). CDR3 size: 16 residues. The CDR3 loop is CASSQEGPGEIYEQYF. The CDR3 bases are TGTGCCAGCAGCCAAGAAGGGCCAGGGGAGATCTACGAGCAGTACTTC.

This chain joins TRBV7-2 and TRBJ2-3; tentatively, D is TRBD2 (6 bases). Germline values: CDR1 SGHTA, CDR2 FQGNSA. The V end lost 3 bases, the J end lost 3 bases, and 19 bases lay between the germline ends. CDR3 size: 17 residues. CDR3 sequence: CASSLVTGTRGTDTQYF. Written as DNA, the CDR3 is TGTGCCAGCAGCTTGGTAACCGGGACTCGAGGGACAGATACGCAGTATTTT.

The chain's CDR3 is CAISAVPDSNYGYTF. CDR3 in DNA: TGTGCCATCAGTGCGGTCCCAGACAGTAACTATGGCTACACCTTC. The V call is TRBV10-3, the J call TRBJ1-2; possible D gene TRBD1, 5 bases. CDR1 and CDR2 from the germline V gene are ENHRY and SYGVKD. V lost 4 bases and J lost 1, with 13 bases in between. The CDR3 sequence is 15 residues long.